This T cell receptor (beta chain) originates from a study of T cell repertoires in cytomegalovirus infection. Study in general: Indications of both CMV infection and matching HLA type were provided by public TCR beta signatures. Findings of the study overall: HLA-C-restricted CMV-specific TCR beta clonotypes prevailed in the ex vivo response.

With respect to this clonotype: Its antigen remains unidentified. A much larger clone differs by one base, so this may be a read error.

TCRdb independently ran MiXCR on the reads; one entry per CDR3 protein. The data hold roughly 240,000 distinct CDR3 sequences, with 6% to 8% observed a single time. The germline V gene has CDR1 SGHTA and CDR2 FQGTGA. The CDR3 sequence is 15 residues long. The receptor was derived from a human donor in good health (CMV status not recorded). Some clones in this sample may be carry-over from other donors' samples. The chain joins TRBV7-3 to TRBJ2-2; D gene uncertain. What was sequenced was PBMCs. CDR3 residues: CANSPISSGPGELFF. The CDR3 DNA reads TGTGCCAACAGCCCAATTTCGAGTGGCCCCGGGGAGCTGTTTTTT.